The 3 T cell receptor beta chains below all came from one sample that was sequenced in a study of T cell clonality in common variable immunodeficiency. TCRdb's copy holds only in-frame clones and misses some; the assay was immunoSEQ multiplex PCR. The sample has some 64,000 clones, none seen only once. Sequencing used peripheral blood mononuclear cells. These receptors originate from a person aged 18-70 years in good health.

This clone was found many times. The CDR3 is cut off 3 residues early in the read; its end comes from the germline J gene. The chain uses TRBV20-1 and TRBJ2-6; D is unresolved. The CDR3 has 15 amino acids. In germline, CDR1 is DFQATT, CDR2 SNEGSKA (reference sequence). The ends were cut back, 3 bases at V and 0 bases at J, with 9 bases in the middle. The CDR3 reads CSASQVASGANVLTF. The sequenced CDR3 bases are TGCAGTGCTAGTCAGGTTGCCTCTGGGGCCAACGTC.

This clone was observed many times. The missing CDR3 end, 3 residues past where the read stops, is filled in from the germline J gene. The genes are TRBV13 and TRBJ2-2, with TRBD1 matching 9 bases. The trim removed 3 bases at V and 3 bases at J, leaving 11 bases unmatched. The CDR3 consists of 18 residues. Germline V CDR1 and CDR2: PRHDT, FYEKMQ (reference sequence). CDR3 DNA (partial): TGTGCCAGCAGCTTCCTCTACAGGGGGCCCATAGACACCGGGGAG. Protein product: CASSFLYRGPIDTGE. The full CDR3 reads CASSFLYRGPIDTGELFF.

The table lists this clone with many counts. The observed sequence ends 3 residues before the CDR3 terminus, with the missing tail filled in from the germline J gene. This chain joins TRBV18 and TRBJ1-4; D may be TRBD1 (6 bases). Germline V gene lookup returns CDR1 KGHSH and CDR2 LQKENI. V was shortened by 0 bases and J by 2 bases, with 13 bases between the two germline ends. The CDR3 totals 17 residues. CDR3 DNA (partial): TGTGCCAGCTCACCACCGGACAGTCAACCGACTAATGAAAAA. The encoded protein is CASSPPDSQPTNEK. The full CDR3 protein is CASSPPDSQPTNEKLFF.